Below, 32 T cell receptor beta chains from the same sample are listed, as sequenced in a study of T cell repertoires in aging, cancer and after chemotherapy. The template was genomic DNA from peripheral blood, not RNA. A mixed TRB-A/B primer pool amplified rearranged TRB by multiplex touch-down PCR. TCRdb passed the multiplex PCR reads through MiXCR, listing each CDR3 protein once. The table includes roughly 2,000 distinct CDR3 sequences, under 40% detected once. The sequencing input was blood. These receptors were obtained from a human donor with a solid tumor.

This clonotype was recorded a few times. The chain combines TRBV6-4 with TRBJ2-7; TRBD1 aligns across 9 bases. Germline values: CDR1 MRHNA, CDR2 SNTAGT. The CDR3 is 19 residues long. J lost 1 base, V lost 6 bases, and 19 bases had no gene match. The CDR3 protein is CASSHSRGTGRAVSYEQYF. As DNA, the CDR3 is TGTGCCAGCAGCCACTCTAGGGGGACAGGGAGGGCCGTATCCTACGAGCAGTACTTC.

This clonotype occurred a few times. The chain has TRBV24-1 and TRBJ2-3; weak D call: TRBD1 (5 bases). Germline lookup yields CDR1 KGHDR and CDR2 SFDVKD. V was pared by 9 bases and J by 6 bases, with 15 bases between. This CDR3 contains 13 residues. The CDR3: CATSKGYQDTQYF. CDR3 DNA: TGTGCCACCTCGAAGGGGTATCAGGATACGCAGTATTTT.

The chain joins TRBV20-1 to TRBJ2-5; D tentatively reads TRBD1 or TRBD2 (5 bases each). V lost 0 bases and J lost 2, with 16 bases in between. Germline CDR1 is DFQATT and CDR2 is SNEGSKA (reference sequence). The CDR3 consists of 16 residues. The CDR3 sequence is CSARDLGRSFQETQYF. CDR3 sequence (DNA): TGCAGTGCTAGAGATCTGGGACGGTCGTTTCAAGAGACCCAGTACTTC.

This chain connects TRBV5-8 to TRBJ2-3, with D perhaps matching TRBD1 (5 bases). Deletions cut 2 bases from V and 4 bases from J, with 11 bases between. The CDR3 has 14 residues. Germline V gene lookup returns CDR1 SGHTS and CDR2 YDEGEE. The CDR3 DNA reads TGTGCCAGCAGCTTCAGGGTGACCCCAGATACGCAGTATTTT. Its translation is CASSFRVTPDTQYF.

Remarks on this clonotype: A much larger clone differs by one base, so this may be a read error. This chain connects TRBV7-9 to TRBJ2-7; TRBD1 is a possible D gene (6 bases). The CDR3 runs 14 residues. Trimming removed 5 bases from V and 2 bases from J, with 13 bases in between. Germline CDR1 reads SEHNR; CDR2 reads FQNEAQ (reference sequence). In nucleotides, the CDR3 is TGTGCCAGCAGCCCCGGGACAAGAACCTACGAGCAGTACTTC. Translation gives CASSPGTRTYEQYF.

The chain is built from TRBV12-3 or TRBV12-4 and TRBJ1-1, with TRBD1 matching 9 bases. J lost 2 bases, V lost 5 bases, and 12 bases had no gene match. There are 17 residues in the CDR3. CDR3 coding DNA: TGTGCCAGCAGTCTCGTACAGGGGGCGAGGGAAAACACTGAAGCTTTCTTT. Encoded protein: CASSLVQGARENTEAFF.

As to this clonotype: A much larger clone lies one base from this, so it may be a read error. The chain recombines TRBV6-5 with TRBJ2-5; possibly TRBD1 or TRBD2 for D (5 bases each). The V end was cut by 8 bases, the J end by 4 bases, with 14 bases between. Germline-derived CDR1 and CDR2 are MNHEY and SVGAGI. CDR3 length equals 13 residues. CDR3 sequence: CASSRGVLETQYF. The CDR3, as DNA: TGTGCCAGCTCCCGGGGCGTGCTAGAGACCCAGTACTTC.

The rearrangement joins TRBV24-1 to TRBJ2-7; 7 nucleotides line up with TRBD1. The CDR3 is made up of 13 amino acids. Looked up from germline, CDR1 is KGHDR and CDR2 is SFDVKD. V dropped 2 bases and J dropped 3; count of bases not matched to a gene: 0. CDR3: CATSDWDSYEQYF. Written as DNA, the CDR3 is TGTGCCACCAGTGATTGGGACAGCTACGAGCAGTACTTC.

The chain's CDR3 is CASSLTSGTYEQYF. DNA for the CDR3: TGTGCCAGCAGTTTGACTAGCGGTACTTACGAGCAGTACTTC. The chain employs TRBV6-1 and TRBJ2-7, with 9 bases lining up with TRBD2. The J segment lost 4 bases and the V segment lost 5 bases, leaving 6 bases of the junction unmatched. Germline lookup yields CDR1 MNHNS and CDR2 SASEGT. The CDR3 contains 14 residues.

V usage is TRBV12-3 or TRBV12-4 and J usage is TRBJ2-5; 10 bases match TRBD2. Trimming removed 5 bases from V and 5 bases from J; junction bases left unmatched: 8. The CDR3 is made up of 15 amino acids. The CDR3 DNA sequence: TGTGCCAGCAGTCTAATAGCGGGGGGTGGGGAGACCCAGTACTTC. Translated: CASSLIAGGGETQYF.

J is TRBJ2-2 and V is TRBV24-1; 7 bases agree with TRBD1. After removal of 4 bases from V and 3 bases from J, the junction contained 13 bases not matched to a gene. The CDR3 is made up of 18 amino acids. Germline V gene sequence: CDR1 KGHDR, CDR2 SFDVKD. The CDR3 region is CATSDNGQAAGDTGELFF. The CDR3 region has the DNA TGTGCCACCAGTGACAATGGACAGGCCGCTGGTGACACCGGGGAGCTGTTTTTT.

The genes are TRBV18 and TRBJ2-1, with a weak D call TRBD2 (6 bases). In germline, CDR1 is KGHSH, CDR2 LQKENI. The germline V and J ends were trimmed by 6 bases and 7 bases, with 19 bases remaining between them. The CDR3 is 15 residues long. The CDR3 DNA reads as TGTGCCAGCTCCCCCGCGGGCGGGGCAAGGAATGAGCAGTTCTTC. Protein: CASSPAGGARNEQFF.

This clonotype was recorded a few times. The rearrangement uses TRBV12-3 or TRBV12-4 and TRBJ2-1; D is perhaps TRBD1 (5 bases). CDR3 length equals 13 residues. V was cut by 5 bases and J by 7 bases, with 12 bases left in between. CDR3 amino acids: CASSLQGNNEQFF. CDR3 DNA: TGTGCCAGCAGTCTCCAGGGAAATAATGAGCAGTTCTTC.

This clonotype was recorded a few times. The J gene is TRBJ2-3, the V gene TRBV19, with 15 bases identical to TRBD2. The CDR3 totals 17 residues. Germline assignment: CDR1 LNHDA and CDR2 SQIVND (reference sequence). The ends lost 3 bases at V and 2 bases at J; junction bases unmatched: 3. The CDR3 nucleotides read TGTGCCAGTAGTATTGGGACTAGCGGGGGGTACACAGATACGCAGTATTTT. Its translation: CASSIGTSGGYTDTQYF. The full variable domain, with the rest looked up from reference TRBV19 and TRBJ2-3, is DGGITQSPKYLFRKEGQNVTLSCEQNLNHDAMYWYRQDPGQGLRLIYYSQIVNDFQKGDIAEGYSVSREKKESFPLTVTSAQKNPTAFYLCASSIGTSGGYTDTQYFGPGTRLTVL.

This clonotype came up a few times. CDR3 loop: CASSLAASGATDTQYF. CDR3 coding DNA: TGTGCCAGCAGCTTGGCCGCTAGCGGGGCCACAGATACGCAGTATTTT. The V and J genes are TRBV5-6 and TRBJ2-3; 9 positions match TRBD2. J gave up 2 bases and V 0 bases, and 4 bases lay outside the gene matches. Germline CDR1 reads SGHDT; CDR2 reads YYEEEE. There are 16 residues in the CDR3.

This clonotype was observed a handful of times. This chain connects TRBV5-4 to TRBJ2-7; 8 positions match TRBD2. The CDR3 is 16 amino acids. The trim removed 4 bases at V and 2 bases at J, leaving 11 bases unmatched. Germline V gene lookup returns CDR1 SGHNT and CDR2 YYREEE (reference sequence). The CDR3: CASSVIAGHGTYEQYF. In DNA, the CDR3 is TGTGCCAGCAGCGTCATAGCGGGACATGGTACCTACGAGCAGTACTTC.

In DNA, the CDR3 is TGCGCCAGCAGCTTACAGGCTAACTATGGCTACACCTTC. Encoded protein: CASSLQANYGYTF. V is TRBV5-1 and J is TRBJ1-2; TRBD1 is a possible D gene (5 bases). Germline assignment: CDR1 SGHRS and CDR2 YFSETQ. The CDR3 has 13 residues. The V gene lost 2 bases and the J gene lost 0 bases, with 5 bases spanning the gap.

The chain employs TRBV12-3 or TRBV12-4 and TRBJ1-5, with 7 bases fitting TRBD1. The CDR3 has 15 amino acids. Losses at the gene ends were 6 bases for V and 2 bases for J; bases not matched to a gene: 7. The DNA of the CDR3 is TGTGCCAGCAGCCGGGACAGTGCCCGCAATCAGCCCCAGCATTTT. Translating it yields CASSRDSARNQPQHF.

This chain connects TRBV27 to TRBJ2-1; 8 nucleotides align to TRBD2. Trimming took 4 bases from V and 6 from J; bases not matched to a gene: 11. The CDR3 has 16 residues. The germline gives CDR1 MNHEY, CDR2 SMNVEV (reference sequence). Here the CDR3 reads CASSWTTGTRGNEQFF. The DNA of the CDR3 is TGTGCCAGCAGTTGGACTACCGGGACTAGAGGCAATGAGCAGTTCTTC.

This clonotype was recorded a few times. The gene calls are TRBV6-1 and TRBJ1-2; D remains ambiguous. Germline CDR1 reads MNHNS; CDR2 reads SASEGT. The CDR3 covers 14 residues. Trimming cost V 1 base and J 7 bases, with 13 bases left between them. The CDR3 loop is CASSEVPGEGGYTF. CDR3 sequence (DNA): TGTGCCAGCAGTGAAGTCCCCGGCGAGGGTGGCTACACCTTC.

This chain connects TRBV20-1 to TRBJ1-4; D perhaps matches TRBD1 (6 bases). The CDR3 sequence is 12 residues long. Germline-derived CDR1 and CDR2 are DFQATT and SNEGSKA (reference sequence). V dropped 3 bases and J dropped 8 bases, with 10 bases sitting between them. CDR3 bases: TGCAGTGCTAGGGGACAATACGAAAAACTGTTTTTT. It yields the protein CSARGQYEKLFF.

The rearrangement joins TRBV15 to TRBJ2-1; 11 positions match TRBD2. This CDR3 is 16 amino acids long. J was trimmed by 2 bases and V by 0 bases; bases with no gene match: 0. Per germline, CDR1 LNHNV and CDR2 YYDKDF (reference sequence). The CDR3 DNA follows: TGTGCCACCAGCAGAGATAGCGGGGGGGCCTACAATGAGCAGTTCTTC. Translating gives CATSRDSGGAYNEQFF.

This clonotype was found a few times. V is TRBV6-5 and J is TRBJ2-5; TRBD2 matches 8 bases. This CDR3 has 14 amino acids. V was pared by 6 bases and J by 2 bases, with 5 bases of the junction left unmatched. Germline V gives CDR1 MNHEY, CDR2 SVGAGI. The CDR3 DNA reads TGTGCCAGCAGACTAAGCGGGGGACAAGAGACCCAGTACTTC. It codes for CASRLSGGQETQYF.

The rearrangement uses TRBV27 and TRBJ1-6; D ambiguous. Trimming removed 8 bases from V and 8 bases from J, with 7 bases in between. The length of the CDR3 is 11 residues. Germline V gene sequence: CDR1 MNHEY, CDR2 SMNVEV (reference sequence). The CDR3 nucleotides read TGTGCCAGCGGACTCGATTCACCCCTCCACTTT. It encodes CASGLDSPLHF.

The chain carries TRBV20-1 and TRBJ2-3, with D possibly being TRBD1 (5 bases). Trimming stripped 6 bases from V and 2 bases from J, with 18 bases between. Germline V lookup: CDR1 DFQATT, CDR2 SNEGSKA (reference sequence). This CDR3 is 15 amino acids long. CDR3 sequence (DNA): TGCAGTGCCATCGGGCCCAGGGTTTACACAGATACGCAGTATTTT. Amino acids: CSAIGPRVYTDTQYF.

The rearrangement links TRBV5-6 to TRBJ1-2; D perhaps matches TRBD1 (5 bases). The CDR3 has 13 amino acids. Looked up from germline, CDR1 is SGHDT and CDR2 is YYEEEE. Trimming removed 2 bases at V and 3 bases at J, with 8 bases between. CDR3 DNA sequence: TGTGCCAGCAGCTTCACCAGGGACTATGGCTACACCTTC. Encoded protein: CASSFTRDYGYTF. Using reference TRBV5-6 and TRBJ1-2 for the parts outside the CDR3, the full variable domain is DAGVTQSPTHLIKTRGQQVTLRCSPKSGHDTVSWYQQALGQGPQFIFQYYEEEERQRGNFPDRFSGHQFPNYSSELNVNALLLGDSALYLCASSFTRDYGYTFGSGTRLTVV.

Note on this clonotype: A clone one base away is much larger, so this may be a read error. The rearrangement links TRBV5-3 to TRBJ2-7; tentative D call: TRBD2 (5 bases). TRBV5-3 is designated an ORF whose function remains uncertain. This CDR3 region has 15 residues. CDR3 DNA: TGTGCCAGCAGCTCCACCTTACACTCCCGGGGCGAGCAGTACTTC. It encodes CASSSTLHSRGEQYF.

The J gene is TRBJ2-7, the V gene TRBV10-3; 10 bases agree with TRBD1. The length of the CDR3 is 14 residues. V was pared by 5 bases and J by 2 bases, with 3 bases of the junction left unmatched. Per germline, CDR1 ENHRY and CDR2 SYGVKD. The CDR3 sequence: CAISSGTGAYEQYF. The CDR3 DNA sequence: TGTGCCATCAGTTCCGGGACAGGGGCCTACGAGCAGTACTTC.

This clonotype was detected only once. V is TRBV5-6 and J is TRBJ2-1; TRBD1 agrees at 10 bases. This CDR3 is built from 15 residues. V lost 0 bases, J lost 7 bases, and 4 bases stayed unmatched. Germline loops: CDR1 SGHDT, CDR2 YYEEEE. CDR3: CASSLGGTGDNEQFF. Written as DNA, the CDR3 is TGTGCCAGCAGCTTGGGGGGGACAGGGGATAATGAGCAGTTCTTC.

CDR3 sequence reads: CASSLRTGGYEQYF. Here the CDR3 DNA reads TGTGCCAGCAGCCTCAGGACAGGGGGCTACGAGCAGTACTTC. The chain combines TRBV6-6 with TRBJ2-7; 10 nucleotides agree with TRBD1. The CDR3 is made up of 14 amino acids. Germline-derived CDR1 and CDR2 are MNHNY and SVGAGI (reference sequence). The V segment lost 6 bases and the J segment 3 bases; nucleotides outside the gene matches: 5.

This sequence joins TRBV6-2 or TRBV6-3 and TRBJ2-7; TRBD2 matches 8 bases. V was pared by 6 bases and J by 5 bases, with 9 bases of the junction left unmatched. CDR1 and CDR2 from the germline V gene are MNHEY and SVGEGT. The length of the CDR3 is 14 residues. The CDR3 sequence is CASSPQREPDEQYF. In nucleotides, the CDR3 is TGTGCCAGCAGCCCCCAGCGGGAGCCTGACGAGCAGTACTTC.

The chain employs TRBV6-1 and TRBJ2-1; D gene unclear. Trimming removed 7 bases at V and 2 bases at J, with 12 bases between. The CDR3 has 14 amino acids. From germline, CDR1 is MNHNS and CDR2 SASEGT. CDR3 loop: CASNFMDAYNEQFF. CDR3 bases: TGTGCCAGCAACTTTATGGACGCCTACAATGAGCAGTTCTTC.